Sequencing of this TCR beta chain was carried out in a study of breast tumors, draining lymph nodes, adjacent tissues. Study results and caveats: Data fit most tumor T cells coming from lymph node, expanding in tumor. Tumor TCR diversity was below lymph nodes but above nontumor tissue. Luminal-like breast cancer showed significantly higher tumor–nontumor repertoire similarity than basal-like.

TCRdb re-derived calls from the multiplex PCR reads in MiXCR, one entry per CDR3 protein. This sample has under 85,000 distinct CDR3 sequences; roughly a fifth occur once, and the top ten carry about 2.4%. In this sample, this clonotype turned up a few times. What it recognizes is unknown. Axillary draining lymph nodes of breast cancer patients supplied the node samples. The V gene's germline CDR1 is MNHEY and CDR2 SMNVEV (reference sequence). This CDR3 has 13 amino acids. V shed 3 bases and J shed 3 bases, with 6 bases lying between them. The V gene is TRBV27, the J gene TRBJ1-5; D is ambiguous. This clonotype was obtained from a female donor with breast cancer. Some clones in this sample may be carry-over from other donors' samples. Specimen: axillary lymph node tissue. The CDR3 DNA is TGTGCCAGCAGTTTCGGGTACAATCAGCCCCAGCATTTT. The encoded protein is CASSFGYNQPQHF.